The entry below describes one T cell receptor (beta chain). This entry belongs to a study of blood T cell repertoires in COVID-19. Overall study: Sites across the United States, Italy and Spain contributed samples from acute and convalescent COVID-19. Sources were T cells, B-cell-depleted T cells, or PBMCs; the material itself was cDNA or gDNA.

Seattle enrolled patients during active infection and tracked them longitudinally. In the authors' methods: Estimation of nucleated cell counts relied on the amplification of reference gene primers. Only in-frame clones appear in the TCRdb table, and some are missing; sequencing was by immunoSEQ multiplex PCR. That table gives V, J and clone size, and the DNA gave D and trimming. Of roughly 480,000 clones listed, 75% to 90% are singletons. Germline CDR1 reads MNHEY; CDR2 reads SMNVEV (reference sequence). The V gene end was trimmed by 5 bases and the J gene end by 10 bases; junction bases not matched to a gene: 6. The CDR3 extends over 12 amino acids.

The chain links TRBV27 to TRBJ2-3, with 7 bases aligning to TRBD1. This clonotype was obtained from a young man with COVID-19, enrolled during active disease. Specimen: peripheral blood. The CDR3 sequence: CASSRDRVPQYF. The CDR3 nucleotides are TGTGCCAGCAGTCGAGACAGGGTTCCGCAGTATTTT.